This TCR beta chain stems from a study of CD8+CD57+ T cells in acquired aplastic anemia listed by TCRdb under 2018. About the study as a whole: DNA extracted from sorted CD4+ and CD8+ cells had a mean of approximately 3 ug, with a range of 0.2 to 27.4 ug. A CD8+CD57+ expansion meant a frequency higher than the mean frequency seen in healthy subjects. Overall study results and their limits: Between patients and healthy controls, no significant difference in CD8+ Simpson's diversity was found (P=0.060). Roughly 29 CD8+ CDR3 sequences were found to be shared between patients and controls, but these sequences appeared to be highly expressed in patients and within the immunodominant clones of the patients.

Genomic DNA served as template for TCR beta VDJ combination and CDR3 sequence profiling. An Illumina HiSeq 2000 was the platform used for TCR repertoire sequencing. The study's processing was this. TRBV/TRBJ rearrangement plots, CDR3 size and DJ length profiles, and Simpson's diversity index were used to evaluate the repertoires. The most abundant DNA sequence in the deep sequencing data was defined as the immunodominant clone. CDR3 amino acid sequences were checked for sharing between subjects and were compared against published repertoires and the VDJdb database. TCRdb trimmed the raw reads at Q25, called clones with MiXCR and kept productive beta chains. Entries are consolidated by CDR3 protein sequence, retaining the most common genes and DNA. These V and J calls derive from TCRdb rather than the authors' analysis. Within this sample are about 160,000 distinct CDR3 sequences, with around half of them counted one time only. 2.5% to 3% of the sample is taken by the ten largest.

Of note for this clonotype: What antigen it recognizes has not been identified. The input lacks base qualities; no much larger clone sits a single base away.

CDR1 and CDR2 (DFQATT, SNEGSKA) derive from the germline V gene (reference sequence). There are 13 amino acids in the CDR3, from cysteine to phenylalanine inclusive. Kept here is only the CDR3 DNA, which spans 39 bases and is read in frame from base 1. V has 6 bases trimmed and J has 3 bases trimmed; junction bases matching no gene number 5. Patients chosen for sequencing had shown expansion of CD8+CD57+ cells by flow cytometry. All patients had severe acquired aplastic anemia diagnosed by International Study of Aplastic Anemia and Agranulocytosis and Camitta criteria. No patient had received any therapy when blood was sampled. In this study, sorted CD4+ and CD8+ T cells from the blood of healthy subjects and of severe aplastic anemia patients had their TCR repertoires deep-sequenced. Patients were enrolled under clinicaltrials.gov protocols 00001620, 01623167, 00001397, 00071045, 00081523 and 00961064 in the USA. Ficoll-Paque density gradient centrifugation was used to isolate peripheral blood mononuclear cells. CD4+ and CD8+ T cells were sorted by FACS or magnetic beads before DNA extraction.

The sequence was obtained from a human donor with aplastic anemia. The sample taken for sequencing was sorted CD4+, CD8+, or CD8+CD57+ T cells (not recorded which) from PBMCs. The rearranged chain carries TRBV20-1 and TRBJ2-7, with TRBD2 matching 10 junction bases. In nucleotide form, the sequence is TGCAGTGCCCGGACTAGCGGAAACTACGAGCAGTACTTC. It translates to CSARTSGNYEQYF.